Shown below are 4 T cell receptor beta chains from a single sample sequenced in a study of graft-versus-host responses after intestinal transplantation. No cognate antigen is known for these TCRs. Measured with immunoSEQ multiplex PCR; TCRdb has only the in-frame clones, and not every one. The sample includes around 110,000 clones, approximately 93% seen only once; the top ten take approximately 1.2%. The sequencing used unstimulated CD8+ T cells sorted from spleen or lymph node cells, collected before transplant. The source is a human donor who was the organ donor for an intestinal transplant.

The chain has TRBV11-2 and TRBJ2-1; weak D call: TRBD2 (5 bases). In germline, CDR1 is SGHAT, CDR2 FQNNGV. V was cut by 5 bases and J by 4 bases, with 15 bases left in between. The CDR3 extends over 15 amino acids. The CDR3 sequence is CASSRPRELYNEQFF. The CDR3 DNA follows: TGTGCCAGCAGCCGCCCGAGGGAACTTTACAATGAGCAGTTCTTC.

The chain is built from TRBV19 and TRBJ1-2; possible D gene TRBD1, 5 bases. The V end lost 8 bases, the J end lost 3 bases, and 16 bases lay between the germline ends. The CDR3 covers 14 residues. Germline CDR1 is LNHDA and CDR2 is SQIVND (reference sequence). Here the CDR3 DNA reads TGTGCCAGTGGCGACATTCAAGGGGACTATGGCTACACCTTC. Protein: CASGDIQGDYGYTF.

The rearrangement joins TRBV9 to TRBJ1-2; a possible D gene is TRBD1 (5 bases). Germline V gene data show CDR1 as SGDLS and CDR2 as YYNGEE. This CDR3 comprises 12 residues. Trimming took 3 bases from V and 2 from J, leaving 5 bases between them. CDR3 DNA sequence: TGTGCCAGCAGCGGGACAAACTATGGCTACACCTTC. Translated, it gives CASSGTNYGYTF.

V and J are TRBV7-2 and TRBJ2-2; TRBD1 agrees at 7 bases. This CDR3 comprises 17 residues. Germline values: CDR1 SGHTA, CDR2 FQGNSA. V lost 6 bases, J lost 3 bases, and 13 bases stayed unmatched. The CDR3 reads CASSPYQQGPYTGELFF. As DNA, the CDR3 is TGTGCCAGCAGTCCATACCAACAGGGGCCGTACACCGGGGAGCTGTTTTTT.